These 28 T cell receptor beta chains share one sample of origin, sequenced in a study of shared clonotypes between healthy human individuals. The assay was immunoSEQ multiplex PCR, and TCRdb's table has in-frame clones only and misses some. The profile covers under 850,000 clones, with 72% appearing a single time and approximately 2% taken by the ten largest. Sequencing was performed on memory CD4+ T cells sorted from blood. As to subset: CD45RA-negative fraction. Receptors were obtained from a young woman in good health.

The rearrangement links TRBV27 to TRBJ1-5; D is undetermined. V lost 8 bases, J lost 5 bases, and 4 bases lay in between. This CDR3 spans 10 amino acids. Germline-derived CDR1 and CDR2 are MNHEY and SMNVEV (reference sequence). The CDR3 sequence: CASGDQPQHF. The CDR3, as DNA: TGTGCCAGCGGGGATCAGCCCCAGCATTTT.

As concerns this clone: This CDR3 is also generated by other DNA sequences in the sample. The chain is built from TRBV4-1 and TRBJ2-7; 7 nucleotides align to TRBD1. Germline V gene sequence: CDR1 MGHRA, CDR2 YSYEKL. V was pared by 1 base and J by 4 bases, with 4 bases of the junction left unmatched. The CDR3 runs to 14 residues. CDR3 nucleotide sequence: TGCGCCAGCAGCCAAGCGCACAGGGGTTACGAGCAGTACTTC. This sequence encodes CASSQAHRGYEQYF.

The genes are TRBV28 and TRBJ1-1; no definite D call. CDR3 length: 16 residues. Looked up from germline, CDR1 is MDHEN and CDR2 is SYDVKM. The ends were cut back, 4 bases at V and 2 bases at J, with 17 bases in the middle. The CDR3 loop reads CASSSSAYVLNTEAFF. CDR3 DNA sequence: TGTGCCAGCAGTTCATCCGCCTACGTACTTAACACTGAAGCTTTCTTT. Variable domain in full (rest from reference TRBV28 and TRBJ1-1): DVKVTQSSRYLVKRTGEKVFLECVQDMDHENMFWYRQDPGLGLRLIYFSYDVKMKEKGDIPEGYSVSREKKERFSLILESASTNQTSMYLCASSSSAYVLNTEAFFGQGTRLTVV.

The rearrangement joins TRBV28 to TRBJ2-2; D unclear. V lost 6 bases and J lost 0, with 11 bases in between. Germline CDR1 MDHEN, CDR2 SYDVKM. The CDR3 has 15 amino acids. DNA of the CDR3: TGTGCCAGCAGACTCTGGACGGCGAACACCGGGGAGCTGTTTTTT. Its protein is CASRLWTANTGELFF.

This clone was picked up one time. This chain joins TRBV10-1 and TRBJ1-5; D possibly corresponds to TRBD1 (6 bases). There are 18 residues in the CDR3. Germline values: CDR1 WNHNN, CDR2 SYGVQD (reference sequence). V dropped 3 bases and J dropped 0 bases, with 18 bases sitting between them. The CDR3: CASSDLEGGENSNQPQHF. The CDR3 coding sequence is TGCGCCAGCAGTGACCTAGAGGGGGGAGAGAATAGCAATCAGCCCCAGCATTTT.

The chain recombines TRBV27 with TRBJ2-2; unclear D gene. Germline-derived CDR1 and CDR2 are MNHEY and SMNVEV (reference sequence). Trimming took off 0 bases at V and 1 base at J, with 12 bases between the two ends. This CDR3 spans 17 amino acids. For the CDR3, the DNA is TGTGCCAGCAGTTTATCCCCCGGCAGGCAGAACACCGGGGAGCTGTTTTTT. As protein: CASSLSPGRQNTGELFF.

This rearrangement joins TRBV18 to TRBJ1-2; TRBD1 might be the D (5 bases). Germline CDR1 and CDR2: KGHSH and LQKENI. Trimming took 6 bases from V and 3 from J, leaving 14 bases between them. This CDR3 contains 14 residues. The CDR3: CASSQGAGDYGYTF. The CDR3 region has the DNA TGTGCCAGCTCCCAAGGGGCAGGCGACTATGGCTACACCTTC.

J is TRBJ2-7 and V is TRBV2, with D perhaps matching TRBD1 (7 bases). CDR3 length: 12 amino acids. CDR1 and CDR2 from the germline V gene are SNHLY and FYNNEI. V lost 5 bases, J lost 6 bases, and 11 bases lay in between. Written as DNA, the CDR3 is TGTGCCAGCAGTCCCCAGGGGGGCGAGCAGTACTTC. Its protein is CASSPQGGEQYF.

The rearrangement uses TRBV29-1 and TRBJ2-7, with TRBD2 matching over 8 bases. V dropped 7 bases and J dropped 3; count of bases not matched to a gene: 8. The CDR3 sequence is 13 residues long. Germline CDR1 reads SQVTM; CDR2 reads ANQGSEA. As DNA, the CDR3 is TGCAGCGCGGCAACTAGCGGAATCTACGAGCAGTACTTC. Its protein is CSAATSGIYEQYF.

The gene calls are TRBV19 and TRBJ1-5; D perhaps matches TRBD1 (5 bases). Trimming stripped 0 bases from V and 5 bases from J, with 11 bases between. This CDR3 spans 15 amino acids. CDR1 is LNHDA and CDR2 is SQIVND in the germline V gene (reference sequence). CDR3 in amino acids: CASSIDPRDYQPQHF. The DNA of the CDR3 is TGTGCCAGTAGTATAGATCCCAGGGACTATCAGCCCCAGCATTTT.

This clone appeared a few times. The junction differs from germline at one of its ends, possibly a read error. The chain combines TRBV7-9 with TRBJ2-7, with D perhaps TRBD2 (6 bases). The V gene's germline CDR1 is SEHNR and CDR2 FQNEAQ (reference sequence). CDR3 length equals 14 residues. The CDR3 reads CASSLADFLDEQYF. CDR3 DNA sequence: TGTGCCAGCAGTTTAGCGGACTTCCTAGACGAGCAGTACTTC. The variable domain in full, with the rest retrieved from reference TRBV7-9 and TRBJ2-7, is DTGVSQNPRHKITKRGQNVTFRCDPISEHNRLYWYRQTLGQGPEFLTYFQNEAQLEKSRLLSDRFSAERPKGSFSTLEIQRTEQGDSAMYLCASSLADFLDEQYFGPGTRLTVT.

This chain uses TRBV28 with TRBJ1-2, with D possibly TRBD1 on 6 matching bases. The germline gives CDR1 MDHEN, CDR2 SYDVKM. The length of the CDR3 is 14 residues. Trimming stripped 7 bases from V and 1 base from J, with 13 bases between. As DNA, the CDR3 is TGTGCCAGCACGACAAGGGGGGGTAACTATGGCTACACCTTC. Its translation is CASTTRGGNYGYTF.

This clone was counted between two and nine times. The chain links TRBV10-3 to TRBJ1-1, with a tentative D call TRBD1 (5 bases). The CDR3 runs to 15 residues. Germline V gene sequence: CDR1 ENHRY, CDR2 SYGVKD. V gave up 2 bases and J gave up 1 base, with 11 bases separating them. CDR3 region: CAISEGEGRNTEAFF. CDR3 DNA: TGTGCCATCAGTGAGGGCGAGGGGAGGAACACTGAAGCTTTCTTT.

The gene calls are TRBV5-1 and TRBJ1-2, with a weak D call TRBD1 (5 bases). There are 14 residues in the CDR3. CDR1 and CDR2 (germline): SGHRS, YFSETQ. V was trimmed by 0 bases and J by 6 bases, leaving 12 bases between them. The CDR3: CASSLAGRDDGYTF. DNA for the CDR3: TGCGCCAGCAGCTTGGCTGGCAGGGACGATGGCTACACCTTC.

The chain couples TRBV6-1 to TRBJ1-5; 8 nucleotides agree with TRBD1. CDR1 is MNHNS, CDR2 SASEGT, per germline. The CDR3 totals 14 residues. V was pared by 5 bases and J by 3 bases, with 3 bases of the junction left unmatched. This CDR3 is CASSWDRFNQPQHF. The CDR3 nucleotides read TGTGCCAGCAGTTGGGACAGGTTCAATCAGCCCCAGCATTTT.

The rearrangement links TRBV5-4 to TRBJ2-2; tentatively, D is TRBD2 (7 bases). V dropped 6 bases and J dropped 0 bases, with 15 bases sitting between them. There are 16 residues in the CDR3. Germline loops: CDR1 SGHNT, CDR2 YYREEE (reference sequence). The CDR3, as DNA: TGTGCCAGCACCTATGGGGGGGCTTCGAACACCGGGGAGCTGTTTTTT. This codes for CASTYGGASNTGELFF. The full variable domain, completed using reference TRBV5-4 and TRBJ2-2, is ETGVTQSPTHLIKTRGQQVTLRCSSQSGHNTVSWYQQALGQGPQFIFQYYREEENGRGNFPPRFSGLQFPNYSSELNVNALELDDSALYLCASTYGGASNTGELFFGEGSRLTVL.

The rearrangement links TRBV5-1 to TRBJ2-7; a weak D match, TRBD1 (5 bases). The CDR3 has 14 amino acids. Germline CDR1 reads SGHRS; CDR2 reads YFSETQ. V was shortened by 1 base and J by 2 bases, with 10 bases between the two germline ends. The DNA for the CDR3 is TGCGCCAGCAGCTTGATCGCAGGGACCTACGAGCAGTACTTC. Its protein product is CASSLIAGTYEQYF.

For this clone: Other DNA sequences in the sample encode the same CDR3. The gene calls are TRBV5-1 and TRBJ2-1; unclear D gene. The V gene's germline CDR1 is SGHRS and CDR2 YFSETQ. Deletions cut 1 base from V and 4 bases from J, with 9 bases between. The CDR3 loop spans 14 amino acids. The CDR3 DNA reads TGCGCCAGCAGCTTGCGGGCAGATTACAATGAGCAGTTCTTC. Its protein product is CASSLRADYNEQFF.

In this sample, this clone turned up once. This rearrangement joins TRBV6-6 to TRBJ2-7, with no clear D. CDR1 is MNHNY and CDR2 is SVGAGI in the germline V gene (reference sequence). This CDR3 is 13 amino acids long. The ends were cut back, 2 bases at V and 4 bases at J, with 9 bases in the middle. This CDR3 reads CASSYAAEYEQYF. DNA for the CDR3: TGTGCCAGCAGTTACGCCGCAGAGTACGAGCAGTACTTC.

This clone was seen a few times. V and J are TRBV27 and TRBJ2-3, with 12 bases lining up with TRBD2. The CDR3 has 15 residues. CDR1 is MNHEY and CDR2 is SMNVEV in the germline V gene (reference sequence). Losses at the gene ends were 7 bases for V and 6 bases for J; bases not matched to a gene: 8. The CDR3 region has the DNA TGTGCCAGCAAATCCGGACTAGCGGGATTGGATACGCAGTATTTT. Protein: CASKSGLAGLDTQYF.

This clone was seen only once. V gene TRBV11-1 combines with J gene TRBJ2-3; 12 bases line up with TRBD1. CDR1 is SGHAT, CDR2 FQDESV, per germline (reference sequence). Germline trimming cut 5 bases from V and 2 bases from J; bases unmatched to any gene: 14. This CDR3 spans 19 amino acids. This CDR3 reads CASSPKGQGATLLTDTQYF. CDR3 DNA sequence: TGTGCCAGCAGCCCGAAGGGACAGGGGGCGACTTTACTCACAGATACGCAGTATTTT.

This clone was observed once. This chain joins TRBV10-3 and TRBJ1-1; 7 nucleotides agree with TRBD1. CDR1 and CDR2 (germline): ENHRY, SYGVKD. The J segment lost 2 bases and the V segment lost 8 bases, leaving 8 bases of the junction unmatched. The CDR3 length is 14 residues. The CDR3 here is CAIARDRGNTEAFF. CDR3 coding DNA: TGTGCCATCGCTCGGGACAGAGGAAACACTGAAGCTTTCTTT.

The chain uses TRBV28 and TRBJ2-7, with D perhaps being TRBD1 or TRBD2 (5 bases each). The CDR3 covers 14 residues. In germline, CDR1 is MDHEN, CDR2 SYDVKM. Trimming cost V 3 bases and J 0 bases, with 9 bases left between them. The CDR3 nucleotides are TGTGCCAGCAGTTTCCCCGGGGCCTCCTACGAGCAGTACTTC. Translation: CASSFPGASYEQYF. The full variable domain, with the rest looked up from reference TRBV28 and TRBJ2-7, is DVKVTQSSRYLVKRTGEKVFLECVQDMDHENMFWYRQDPGLGLRLIYFSYDVKMKEKGDIPEGYSVSREKKERFSLILESASTNQTSMYLCASSFPGASYEQYFGPGTRLTVT.

This clone was observed a handful of times. The chain recombines TRBV2 with TRBJ2-7, with D maybe TRBD1 (6 bases). CDR3 length equals 18 residues. Germline V gene sequence: CDR1 SNHLY, CDR2 FYNNEI. The germline V and J ends were trimmed by 3 bases and 6 bases, with 27 bases remaining between them. The CDR3 DNA is TGTGCCAGCAGTGAGGCGGTGGTAGCAGGGGCATTCAGTTCCGAGCAGTACTTC. It codes for CASSEAVVAGAFSSEQYF.

CDR3 in DNA: TGTGCCAGCAGTCTCCGGGGGACCTACAATGAGCAGTTCTTC. As protein: CASSLRGTYNEQFF. The chain couples TRBV28 to TRBJ2-1, with a weak D call TRBD2 (6 bases). In germline, CDR1 is MDHEN, CDR2 SYDVKM. CDR3 length: 14 amino acids. The V end was cut by 5 bases, the J end by 2 bases, with 10 bases between.

The chain joins TRBV28 to TRBJ2-1; the D is unclear. The CDR3 has 13 residues. V lost 7 bases and J 2 bases, leaving 9 bases between the germline ends. Germline V gene lookup returns CDR1 MDHEN and CDR2 SYDVKM. CDR3 in DNA: TGTGCCAGCATCCCCTCAGCCTACAATGAGCAGTTCTTC. Protein sequence: CASIPSAYNEQFF.

The chain has TRBV5-1 and TRBJ2-5; 7 nucleotides match TRBD2. CDR3 length: 15 amino acids. Trimming removed 6 bases from V and 5 bases from J; junction bases left unmatched: 13. Germline V gives CDR1 SGHRS, CDR2 YFSETQ. Here the CDR3 DNA reads TGCGCCAGCACCCTCGGACTAGTCGAGATGGAGACCCAGTACTTC. Translation: CASTLGLVEMETQYF. Full variable domain (remainder filled in from reference TRBV5-1 and TRBJ2-5): KAGVTQTPRYLIKTRGQQVTLSCSPISGHRSVSWYQQTPGQGLQFLFEYFSETQRNKGNFPGRFSGRQFSNSRSEMNVSTLELGDSALYLCASTLGLVEMETQYFGPGTRLLVL.

The chain is built from TRBV2 and TRBJ2-7; unclear D gene. The germline gives CDR1 SNHLY, CDR2 FYNNEI. V dropped 8 bases and J dropped 0 bases, with 11 bases sitting between them. This CDR3 has 13 amino acids. CDR3 nucleotide sequence: TGTGCCAGCCAAAAATCAAGCTCCTACGAGCAGTACTTC. Translating it yields CASQKSSSYEQYF.